The text below deals with one TCR beta chain. The data belong to a study of blood T cell repertoires in COVID-19. For the study at large: Acute-phase and convalescent COVID-19 samples originated in the United States, Italy and Spain.

In the study's own analysis: Amplification of reference gene primers was used by the study to estimate nucleated cell counts. Profiling relied on immunoSEQ multiplex PCR, and the TCRdb table lists in-frame clones only, not all of them. V and J calls and clone size follow that table, whereas D and trimming were derived from the DNA. The sample consists of some 220,000 clones, about four fifths of them appearing once. The CDR3 sequence is 14 residues long. The germline V and J ends were trimmed by 0 bases and 6 bases, with 12 bases remaining between them. CDR1 and CDR2 from the germline V gene are MNHEY and SVGEGT.

The V call is TRBV6-2 or TRBV6-3, the J call TRBJ2-7; no reliable D call. Material for sequencing was PBMCs or T cells enriched from blood (not recorded which). The sequence was collected from a woman in her thirties or forties with acute COVID-19. The CDR3, as DNA: TGTGCCAGCAGTTACTCGATTGAGTCCGGCGAGCAGTACTTC. Translation gives CASSYSIESGEQYF.